This T cell receptor beta chain appears in the sequencing data of a study of chemoradiotherapy in HPV16-positive cancers (dated by TCRdb to 2022 to 2024). General notes on the study: Functional T-cell assays on cells from a couple of HPV16-positive patients defined candidate HPV-specific T-cell clones and common TCR motifs. The study set out to ask whether T-cell immunity against the HPV oncoproteins E6 and E7 changes over the course of chemoradiotherapy and whether that immunity affects survival. The candidate HPV-specific TCRs and motifs were subsequently tracked in TCR repertoires obtained from some 80 patients with HPV-related cancers.

Of note for this clone: Its antigen specificity is not known. No much larger clone exists at a distance of one base, and base qualities are not known.

Repertoires were sampled repeatedly over the course of chemoradiotherapy, so clonal expansion could be followed in the tumor microenvironment. General study outcomes and caveats: Expansion of candidate HPV-specific clones and E7-related TCR motifs was observed in the tumor microenvironment during treatment, whereas no such expansion was observed for non-HPV-specific T cells. In HPV16-positive patients, expansion of HPV-responsive T cells during chemoradiotherapy was associated with improved recurrence-free survival. Only two HPV16-positive patients were used to derive the functional definition of HPV-specific T cells, and the survival association was reported for HPV16-positive patients.

Including the terminal cysteine and phenylalanine, the CDR3 comprises 15 residues. Only the CDR3 DNA stays, 45 bases, in frame from base 1. CDR1 and CDR2, looked up from the germline V gene, are MDHEN and SYDVKM. V is clipped by 5 bases and J by 2 bases, and the sequence between their germline boundaries is 15 bases long. Library method: the immunoSEQ multiplex PCR assay. Held by TCRdb, this immuneACCESS table contains in-frame sequences only and omits some clones. Under half of the omission traces to an unresolved V gene where checked; the cause of the rest is unknown. The table for this sample lists 9,000 or so clones; less than 75% of them were counted only once. Over 9.5% of the sample lies in the top ten.

Recombination joined TRBV28 with TRBJ1-1, and possibly TRBD1, on 6 matching bases. The starting material was tumor tissue, obtained from a patient who underwent chemoradiotherapy. The receptor was isolated from a human donor with HPV-associated anogenital cancer. The DNA sequence reads TGTGCCAGCAGTACCAGGGGAGGCCCTAACACTGAAGCTTTCTTT. Its protein reads: CASSTRGGPNTEAFF. Where the CDR3 stops, the reference TRBV28 and TRBJ1-1 genes take over; the full variable domain is DVKVTQSSRYLVKRTGEKVFLECVQDMDHENMFWYRQDPGLGLRLIYFSYDVKMKEKGDIPEGYSVSREKKERFSLILESASTNQTSMYLCASSTRGGPNTEAFFGQGTRLTVV.